This entry concerns a single T cell receptor (beta chain). Its specificity is unknown. Generated by immunoSEQ multiplex PCR, the TCRdb table keeps only in-frame clones and is missing some. The sample carries 120,000 or so clones, about 89% recorded once. V shed 6 bases and J 8 bases; nucleotides not matched to a gene: 17. This CDR3 is built from 16 residues. Germline CDR1 and CDR2: SQVTM and ANQGSEA. The sample comes from a study of T cell responses to AZD1222 COVID-19 vaccine. Findings and caveats of the study: It should be noted that donors were predominantly white British and more often female, and clonal diversity was possibly underestimated.

The TCR sequence derives from an adult in good health. The source was peripheral blood, collected on day 0 of AZD1222 vaccination. The chain links TRBV29-1 to TRBJ2-1; 9 bases agree with TRBD2. CDR3 amino acids: CSVADTFSGSGHEQFF. The CDR3 DNA sequence: TGCAGCGTCGCCGATACCTTTAGCGGGAGTGGCCATGAGCAGTTCTTC.